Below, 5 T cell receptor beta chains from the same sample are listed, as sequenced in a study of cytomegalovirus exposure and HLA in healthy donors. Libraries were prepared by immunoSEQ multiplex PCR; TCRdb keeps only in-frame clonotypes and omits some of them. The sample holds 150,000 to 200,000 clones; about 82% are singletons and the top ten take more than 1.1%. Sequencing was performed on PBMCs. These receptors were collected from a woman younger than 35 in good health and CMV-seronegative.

The CDR3 sequence is CASSYGGQGALGYTF. As DNA, the CDR3 is TGTGCCAGCAGTTACGGAGGACAGGGGGCTTTGGGCTACACCTTC. The chain employs TRBV6-5 and TRBJ1-2, with 11 bases aligning to TRBD1. The CDR3 length is 15 residues. V shed 2 bases and J 8 bases; nucleotides not matched to a gene: 7. In germline, CDR1 is MNHEY, CDR2 SVGAGI.

CDR3 nucleotides: TGCGCCAGCAGCCAAGTGGGCCGACTAGTCAATGAGCAGTTCTTC. Translation gives CASSQVGRLVNEQFF. The gene calls are TRBV4-1 and TRBJ2-1, with D maybe TRBD2 (6 bases). The CDR3 spans 15 residues. Trimming shortened V by 1 base and J by 6 bases, and 13 bases separated the two germline ends. From germline, CDR1 is MGHRA and CDR2 YSYEKL.

As DNA, the CDR3 is TGTGCCAGCAGCTTGCCCTGGACAAGCCCGGGTGAGCAGTACTTC. Amino acids: CASSLPWTSPGEQYF. This chain connects TRBV5-4 to TRBJ2-7; D might be TRBD1 (5 bases). The CDR3 contains 15 residues. V lost 1 base and J lost 7, with 18 bases in between. Looked up from germline, CDR1 is SGHNT and CDR2 is YYREEE (reference sequence).

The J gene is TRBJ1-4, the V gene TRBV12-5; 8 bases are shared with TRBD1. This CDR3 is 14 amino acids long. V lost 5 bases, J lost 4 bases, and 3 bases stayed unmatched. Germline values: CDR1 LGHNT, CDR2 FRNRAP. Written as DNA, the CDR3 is TGTGCTAGTGGTCCTGGACAGGGTAATGAAAAACTGTTTTTT. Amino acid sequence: CASGPGQGNEKLFF.

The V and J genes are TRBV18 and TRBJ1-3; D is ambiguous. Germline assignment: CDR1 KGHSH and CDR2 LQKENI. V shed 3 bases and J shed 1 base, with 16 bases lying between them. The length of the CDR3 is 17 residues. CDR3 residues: CASSPYMVIGSGNTIYF. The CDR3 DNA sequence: TGTGCCAGCTCACCTTATATGGTTATCGGTTCTGGAAACACCATATATTTT. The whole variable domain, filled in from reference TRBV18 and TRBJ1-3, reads NAGVMQNPRHLVRRRGQEARLRCSPMKGHSHVYWYRQLPEEGLKFMVYLQKENIIDESGMPKERFSAEFPKEGPSILRIQQVVRGDSAAYFCASSPYMVIGSGNTIYFGEGSWLTVV.